This record covers a single T cell receptor beta chain. Method: immunoSEQ multiplex PCR; TCRdb's copy keeps in-frame clones and lacks some. The table includes tens of thousands of clones, 84% detected once. Samples were taken at baseline and on day 1 of cycles 4 and 7. The data were taken from a study of OX40 agonist ivuxolimab in advanced cancers. Overall study: Given to patients was ivuxolimab, an agonistic anti-OX40 (CD134) antibody.

The sequencing used CD4+ or CD8+ T cells sorted from blood, collected in a trial of the OX40 agonist ivuxolimab. This receptor was taken from an adult with an advanced solid tumor such as melanoma, head and neck, liver or kidney cancer.

The CDR3 is CAWSVGVRQGELFF. CDR3 bases: TGTGCCTGGAGTGTAGGAGTAAGACAGGGTGAACTGTTTTTT. The chain combines TRBV30 with TRBJ1-4; 7 bases fit TRBD1. V shed 0 bases and J 12 bases; nucleotides not matched to a gene: 10. This CDR3 contains 14 residues. The V gene's germline CDR1 is GTSNPN and CDR2 SVGIG (reference sequence).